What follows describes a single TCR beta chain. Its antigen remains unidentified. When sampled, the donors appeared nominally healthy, though they likely had unrecorded immune exposures. These data come from a study of cytomegalovirus exposure and HLA in healthy donors. A multiplex PCR was run with 60 Vbeta primers and 13 Jbeta primers. Method: immunoSEQ multiplex PCR; TCRdb's copy keeps in-frame clones and lacks some. The table lists around 130,000 clones, 60% to 85% of them singletons. Study-wide findings and caveats: Researchers reported in a later analysis that a missense DCLRE1C variant was tied to TCR beta V- and J-gene trimming. Researchers catalogued 160 or so TCR beta chains as cytomegalovirus-associated. A few CMV-associated chains proved CMV antigen-specific in vitro.

The CDR3 covers 13 residues. Between the trimmed V and J ends, which lost 4 bases and 5 bases, there was a span of 12 bases. Germline-derived CDR1 and CDR2 are MDHEN and SYDVKM. The TCR was taken from a woman between 40 and 50 years old in good health and CMV-seronegative. The specimen sequenced was PBMCs. J is TRBJ2-7 and V is TRBV28, with a possible D match to TRBD2 (7 bases). Here the CDR3 DNA reads TGTGCCAGCAGTTGGGGGGGCGGTAACGAGCAGTACTTC. As protein: CASSWGGGNEQYF.